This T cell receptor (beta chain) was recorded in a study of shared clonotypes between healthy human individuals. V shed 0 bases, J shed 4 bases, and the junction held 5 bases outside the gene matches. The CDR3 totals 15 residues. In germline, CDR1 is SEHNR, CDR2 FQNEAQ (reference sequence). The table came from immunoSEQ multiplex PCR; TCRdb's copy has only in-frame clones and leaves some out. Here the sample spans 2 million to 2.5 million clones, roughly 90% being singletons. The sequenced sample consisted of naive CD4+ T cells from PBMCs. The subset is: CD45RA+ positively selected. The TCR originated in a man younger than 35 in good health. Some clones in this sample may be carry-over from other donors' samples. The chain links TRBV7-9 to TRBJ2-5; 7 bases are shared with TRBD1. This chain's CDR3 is CASSLARGKAETQYF. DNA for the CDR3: TGTGCCAGCAGCTTAGCCAGGGGGAAGGCAGAGACCCAGTACTTC.